This T cell receptor beta chain was sequenced during a study of T cell repertoires in cytomegalovirus infection. One entry per CDR3 protein results from TCRdb running MiXCR on the reads. The sample yields about 310,000 distinct CDR3 sequences, 20% to 30% seen once. The V gene lost 5 bases and the J gene lost 7 bases, with 15 bases spanning the gap. The CDR3 extends over 14 amino acids. This clonotype came up a few times. Its antigen is not known. The receptor comes from a human donor in good health (CMV status not recorded). Some clones in this sample may be carry-over from other donors' samples. The chain joins TRBV12-3 or TRBV12-4 to TRBJ1-3, with D unresolved. The starting material was cultured PBMCs, obtained from culture after CMV antigen stimulation. The CDR3 spells CASSPALAGNTIYF. CDR3 nucleotide sequence: TGTGCCAGCAGTCCGGCCTTGGCAGGTAACACCATATATTTT.